A selection of T cell receptor beta chains follows, all from one sample in a study of OX40 agonist ivuxolimab in advanced cancers. The method was immunoSEQ multiplex PCR; TCRdb's version includes in-frame clones alone and lacks a portion of them. The table lists roughly 42,000 clones, 86% of them singletons. Source: CD4+ or CD8+ T cells sorted from blood, taken in a trial of the OX40 agonist ivuxolimab. These receptors all come from an adult with an advanced solid tumor such as melanoma, head and neck, liver or kidney cancer. The conserved cysteine and the conserved F or W are not part of the CDR3 here. Each record gives: J gene, V gene, CDR3 protein.

TRBJ2-1,TRBV28,ASSFPTRGGTDNEQF
TRBJ2-4,TRBV27,ASSLFWGGKNIQY
TRBJ2-2,TRBV4-3,ASSQDPGGPGELF
TRBJ2-5,TRBV7-9,ASSFRDRGLETQY
TRBJ1-1,TRBV6-1,ASSQTAMNTEAF
TRBJ2-7,TRBV4-3,ASSPLSGHFYEQY
TRBJ1-2,TRBV2,ASGDGYGYT
TRBJ2-5,TRBV6-6,ASSYSQLAGELEQY
TRBJ2-3,TRBV5-4,ASSSGLAGGFGTDTQY
TRBJ2-5,TRBV9,ASSGPDGGQETQY
TRBJ2-1,TRBV2,ASSSGDWNEQF
TRBJ2-7,TRBV6-5,ASSYSTGYEQY
TRBJ2-3,TRBV6-5,ASGLGGTDTQY
TRBJ2-3,TRBV19,ASSITLSLPDTQY
NA,TRBV5-4,ASSPGGSYEQY
TRBJ2-7,TRBV28,ASSRGTGVPWHEQY
TRBJ2-5,TRBV27,ASSSGTGGQTQY
TRBJ1-6,TRBV10-3,AIRDDGDNSPLH
TRBJ1-4,TRBV19,ASQADLTNEKLF
TRBJ2-7,TRBV10-3,AISGQGDYEQY
TRBJ2-2,TRBV4-1,ASTLAQGNTGELF
TRBJ2-5,TRBV11-2,ASSLDSLALATQY
TRBJ2-1,TRBV11-2,ASSLIWEGSYNEQF
TRBJ1-1,TRBV2,ASRGTGGPEAF
TRBJ2-3,TRBV30,ASHPQGGGRDTQY
TRBJ2-3,TRBV2,ASSVAGDTDTQY